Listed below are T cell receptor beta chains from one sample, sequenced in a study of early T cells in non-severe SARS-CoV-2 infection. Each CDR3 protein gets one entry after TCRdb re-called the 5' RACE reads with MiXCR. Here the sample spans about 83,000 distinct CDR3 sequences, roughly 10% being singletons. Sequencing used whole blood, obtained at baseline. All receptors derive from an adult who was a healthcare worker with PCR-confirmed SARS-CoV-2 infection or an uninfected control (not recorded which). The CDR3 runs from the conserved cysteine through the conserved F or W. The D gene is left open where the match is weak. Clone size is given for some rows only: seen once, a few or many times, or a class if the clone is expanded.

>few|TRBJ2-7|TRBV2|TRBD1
TGTGCCAGCCACAAGGGACAGGGAGGGTACGAGCAGTACTTC
CASHKGQGGYEQYF
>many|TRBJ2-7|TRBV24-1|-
TGTGCCACCAGTGACGGCTACGAGCAGTACTTC
CATSDGYEQYF
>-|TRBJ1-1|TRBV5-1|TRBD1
TGCGCCAGCAGCCCACGACAGGGGGAAGCTTTCTTT
CASSPRQGEAFF
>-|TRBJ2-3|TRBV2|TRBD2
TGTGCCAGCAGTGTAGGGACTAGCGGGAGATCCACAGATACGCAGTATTTT
CASSVGTSGRSTDTQYF
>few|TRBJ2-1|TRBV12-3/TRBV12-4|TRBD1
TGTGCCAGCAGAACCCAGACAGGGCCTAAGCAGTTCTTC
CASRTQTGPKQFF
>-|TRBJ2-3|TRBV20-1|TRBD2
TGCAGTGCTAGCGGACTAGCGGGAGTCACAGATACGCAGTATTTT
CSASGLAGVTDTQYF
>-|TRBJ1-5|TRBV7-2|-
TGTGCCAGCAGCTTAGAAGGGTACAGCAATCAGCCCCAGCATTTT
CASSLEGYSNQPQHF
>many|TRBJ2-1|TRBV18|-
TGTGCCAGCTCACCACCCAGCATAGGTGAGCAGTTCTTC
CASSPPSIGEQFF
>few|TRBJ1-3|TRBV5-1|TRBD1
TGCGCCAGCAGCTCGGACAGGAGCTCTGGAAACACCATATATTTT
CASSSDRSSGNTIYF
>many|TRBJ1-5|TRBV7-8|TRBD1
TGTGCCAGCAGCCCGGGGTCGGACAGGAACAATCAGCCCCAGCATTTT
CASSPGSDRNNQPQHF
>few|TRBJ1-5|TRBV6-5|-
TGTGCCAGCAGTGTTTCTCCGGACACATATCAGCCCCAGCATTTT
CASSVSPDTYQPQHF
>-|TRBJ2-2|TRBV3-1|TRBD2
TGTGCCAGCAGCCTTCGACTAGCGGCCACCGGGGAGCTGTTTTTT
CASSLRLAATGELFF
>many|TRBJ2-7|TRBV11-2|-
TGTGCCAGCAGCTTAGATCCTGCAGGGAAGCAGTACTTC
CASSLDPAGKQYF
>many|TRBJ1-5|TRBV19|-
TGTGCCAGTAGTACCAGCCGGGGCAATCAGCCCCAGCATTTT
CASSTSRGNQPQHF
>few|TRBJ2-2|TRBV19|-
TGTGCCAGTAGTACCTACCCAGTCGGGGAGCTGTTTTTT
CASSTYPVGELFF
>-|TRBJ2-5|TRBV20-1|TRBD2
TGCAGTGCTACCCAACTAGCGGGCCAAGAGACCCAGTACTTC
CSATQLAGQETQYF
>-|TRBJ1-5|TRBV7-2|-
TGTGCCAGCAGTCATGACAGAACATCGACTCAGCCCCAGCATTTT
CASSHDRTSTQPQHF
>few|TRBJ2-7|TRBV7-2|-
TGTGCCAGCAGCTTAGGGGCCGCAGGGGATCCCTCCTACGAGCAGTACTTC
CASSLGAAGDPSYEQYF
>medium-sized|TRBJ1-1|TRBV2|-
TGTGCCAGCCTAGGGAGGGGGGCCCCACCTGCTTTCTTT
CASLGRGAPPAFF
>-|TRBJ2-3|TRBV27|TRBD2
TGTGCCAGCAGTTTACTTAGCGGGAGGACAGATACGCAGTATTTT
CASSLLSGRTDTQYF
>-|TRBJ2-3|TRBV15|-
TGTGCCACCAGCACAGCGAGTAGCACAGATACGCAGTATTTT
CATSTASSTDTQYF
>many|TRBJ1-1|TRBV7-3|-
TGTGCCAGCAGCTTATCAGGGTACACTGAAGCTTTCTTT
CASSLSGYTEAFF
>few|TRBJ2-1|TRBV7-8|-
TGTGCCAGCAGCTCCCCCAATGAGCAGTTCTTC
CASSSPNEQFF
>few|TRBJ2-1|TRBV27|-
TGTGCCAGCAGTGCCGGGGCCTATGAGCAGTTCTTC
CASSAGAYEQFF
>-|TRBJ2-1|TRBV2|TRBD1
TGTGCCAGCAATAGAGGACAGGGGGTTCCGAATGAGCAGTTCTTC
CASNRGQGVPNEQFF
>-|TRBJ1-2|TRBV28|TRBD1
TGTGCCAGCAGTTCGACAACCGGACAGGCTAGCTATGGCTACACCTTC
CASSSTTGQASYGYTF
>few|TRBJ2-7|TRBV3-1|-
TGTGCCAGCAGCCAAACCCTAGCGCGAGGGGTGTACTTC
CASSQTLARGVYF
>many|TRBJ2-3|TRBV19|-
TGTGCCAGTATAGGCAGATTCACAGATACGCAGTATTTT
CASIGRFTDTQYF
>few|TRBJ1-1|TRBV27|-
TGTGCCAGCAGTTTGGACAGCCCAACTTACACTGAAGCTTTCTTT
CASSLDSPTYTEAFF
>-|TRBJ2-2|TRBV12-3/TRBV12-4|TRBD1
TGTGCCAGCAGTAGGACAGGGGGTGGCACCGGGGAGCTGTTTTTT
CASSRTGGGTGELFF
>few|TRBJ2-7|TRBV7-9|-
TGTGCCAGCAGCTTTAGCGGAACTCTCTACGAGCAGTACTTC
CASSFSGTLYEQYF
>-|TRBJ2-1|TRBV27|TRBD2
TGTGCCAGCAGCACCGGGGGGTCCTACAATGAGCAGTTCTTC
CASSTGGSYNEQFF
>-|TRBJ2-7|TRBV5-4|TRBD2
TGTGCCAGCAGCCTCGGGACTAGCGCCTCCTACGAGCAGTACTTC
CASSLGTSASYEQYF
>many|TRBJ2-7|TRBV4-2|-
TGTGCCAGCAGCCAAGACCCAGCGGGCGGAATCTACGAGCAGTACTTC
CASSQDPAGGIYEQYF
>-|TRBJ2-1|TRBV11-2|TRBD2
TGTGCCAGCAGCCCTAACCCGCGACGTGGTGCTAGCGGGGTAGGGGATGAGCAGTTCTTC
CASSPNPRRGASGVGDEQFF